This TCR beta chain stems from a study of T cell responses to AZD1222 COVID-19 vaccine. Study results and limitations: White British ancestry dominated among donors, who included more females, and clonal diversity was possibly underestimated. A rise in Spike-specific TCR breadth and depth followed two AZD1222 doses.

Remarks on this clone: Its antigen remains unknown.

Profiled with immunoSEQ multiplex PCR; TCRdb holds only in-frame clones, not every one. Of 190,000 or so clones detected, just over 90% appear once; the ten largest clones hold approximately 3.4%. The CDR3 is 12 residues long. Germline values: CDR1 MNHEY, CDR2 SVGAGI. V was clipped by 8 bases and J by 0 bases, with 5 bases between them. The specimen comprised peripheral blood, sampled 28 days after the second AZD1222 dose. This receptor was identified in an adult who received the AZD1222 COVID-19 vaccine. The rearrangement joins TRBV6-5 to TRBJ1-5; D unresolved. CDR3 sequence (DNA): TGTGCCAGCTCGGCTAGCAATCAGCCCCAGCATTTT. This codes for CASSASNQPQHF.